A single T cell receptor beta chain is shown here with its context. Profiled with immunoSEQ multiplex PCR; TCRdb holds only in-frame clones, not every one. There are about 450,000 clones in the sample; roughly 89% occur only once, and over 2% lies in the top ten. This CDR3 has 14 amino acids. Germline V lookup: CDR1 SGHNT, CDR2 YYREEE (reference sequence). V lost 2 bases and J lost 4, with 11 bases in between. The data are from a study of Ad26.COV2.S vaccination and SARS-CoV-2 variants. Treatment defined: some 20 received Ad26.COV2.S at low or high dose, single or two shots; about 5 received placebo; per-sample allocation not given. Following the first vaccine or placebo injection, samples were taken on day 63.

The chain links TRBV5-4 to TRBJ2-3, with D unresolved. The receptor's source is a person between 18 and 59 years old who received the Ad26.COV2.S COVID-19 vaccine or a placebo. This sample comprised peripheral blood, obtained in a trial of Ad26.COV2.S vaccine versus placebo. CDR3 loop: CASSFLTGSDTQYF. The CDR3 DNA reads TGTGCCAGCAGCTTCCTAACCGGATCAGATACGCAGTATTTT.